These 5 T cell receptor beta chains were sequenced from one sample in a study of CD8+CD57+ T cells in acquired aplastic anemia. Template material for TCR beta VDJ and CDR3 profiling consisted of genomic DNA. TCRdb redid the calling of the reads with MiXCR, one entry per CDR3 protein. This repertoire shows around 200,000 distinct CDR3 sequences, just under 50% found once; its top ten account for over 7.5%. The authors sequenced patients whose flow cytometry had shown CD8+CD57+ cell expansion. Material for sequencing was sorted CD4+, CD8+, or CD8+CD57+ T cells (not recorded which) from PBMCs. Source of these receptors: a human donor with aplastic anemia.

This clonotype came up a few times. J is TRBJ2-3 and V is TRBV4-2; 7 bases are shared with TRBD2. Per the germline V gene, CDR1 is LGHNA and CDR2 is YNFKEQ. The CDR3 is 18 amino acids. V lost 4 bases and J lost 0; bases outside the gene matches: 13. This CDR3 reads CASSPRSLREGSTDTQYF. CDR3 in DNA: TGTGCCAGCAGCCCCCGCTCGCTGAGGGAGGGGAGCACAGATACGCAGTATTTT.

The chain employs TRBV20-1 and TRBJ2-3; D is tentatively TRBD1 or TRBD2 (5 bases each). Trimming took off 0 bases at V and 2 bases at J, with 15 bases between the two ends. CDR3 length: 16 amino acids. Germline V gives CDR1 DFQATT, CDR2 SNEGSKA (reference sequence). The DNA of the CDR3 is TGCAGTGCTAGAGATTCGGGGACGTCGGACACAGATACGCAGTATTTT. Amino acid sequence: CSARDSGTSDTDTQYF.

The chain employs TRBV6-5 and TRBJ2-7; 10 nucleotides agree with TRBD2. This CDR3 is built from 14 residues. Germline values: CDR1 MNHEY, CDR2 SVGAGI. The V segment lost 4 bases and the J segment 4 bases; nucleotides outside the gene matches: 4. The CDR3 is CASSLLAGKYEQYF. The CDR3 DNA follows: TGTGCCAGCAGTTTACTAGCGGGGAAGTACGAGCAGTACTTC.

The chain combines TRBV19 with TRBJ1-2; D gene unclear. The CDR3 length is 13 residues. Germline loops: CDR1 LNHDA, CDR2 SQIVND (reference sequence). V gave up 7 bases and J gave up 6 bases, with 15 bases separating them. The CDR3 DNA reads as TGTGCCAGTACTCGGATGGAGAGGCATGGCTACACCTTC. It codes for CASTRMERHGYTF.

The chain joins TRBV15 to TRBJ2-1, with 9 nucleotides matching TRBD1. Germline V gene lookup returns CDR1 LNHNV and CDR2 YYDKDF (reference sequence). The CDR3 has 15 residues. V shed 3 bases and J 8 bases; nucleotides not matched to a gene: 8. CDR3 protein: CATSSRDRALDEQFF. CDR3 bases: TGTGCCACCAGCAGCCGGGACAGGGCTCTCGATGAGCAGTTCTTC.